The 32 T cell receptor beta chains listed next were all sequenced from one sample in a study of CXCR3-negative and CXCR3-positive naive CD8 T cells. Study results and caveats: CXCR3-positive naive cells carried more hydrophobic TRB CDR3s than CXCR3-negative naive cells did.

All TRB cDNA libraries came from 5' RACE performed with UMI labels. Following a re-call of the 5' RACE reads, TCRdb has one entry per CDR3 protein and lacks DNA. This listing includes over 70,000 distinct CDR3 sequences. Which antigens these TCRs recognize remains unknown. The specimen sequenced was naive CXCR3+ CD8+ T cells from blood. As to subset: CD45RO-CCR7+CD27+CD95- naive CD8+ T cells expressing CXCR3 (TNR3+). Receptor source: a human donor in good health. Some clones in this sample may be carry-over from other donors' samples.

The gene calls are TRBV2 and TRBJ2-1; TCRdb outputs TRBD1, but without DNA this stays unchecked. The CDR3 extends over 12 amino acids. Germline V gene data show CDR1 as SNHLY and CDR2 as FYNNEI. The CDR3 is CASTRTDNEQFF.

This chain joins TRBV28 and TRBJ1-2; the TCRdb call, TRBD1, lacks DNA for checking. The CDR3 extends over 13 amino acids. Germline-derived CDR1 and CDR2 are MDHEN and SYDVKM. The CDR3 sequence: CASSSEQGDGYTF.

This sequence joins TRBV5-1 and TRBJ2-7; TCRdb's D call, TRBD2, is unchecked because there is no DNA. The CDR3 sequence is 14 residues long. CDR1 and CDR2 from the germline V gene are SGHRS and YFSETQ. The CDR3: CASSKGDRTYEQYF.

The chain is built from TRBV15 and TRBJ1-1; TCRdb lists TRBD1, though no DNA is available to test this call. Germline V gene sequence: CDR1 LNHNV, CDR2 YYDKDF (reference sequence). CDR3 length: 13 amino acids. CDR3 protein: CATSRVEGPEAFF.

This sequence joins TRBV14 and TRBJ2-4; TCRdb lists TRBD1, though no DNA is available to test this call. CDR3 size: 16 residues. The germline V gene has CDR1 SGHDN and CDR2 FVKESK. The chain's CDR3 is CASSQSFGGRTPIQYF.

The gene calls are TRBV2 and TRBJ2-3; the TRBD1 assignment by TCRdb is unverifiable without DNA. Germline V lookup: CDR1 SNHLY, CDR2 FYNNEI. The CDR3 loop spans 13 amino acids. The CDR3 is CATAWGAEDTQYF.

This chain joins TRBV6-5 and TRBJ2-5; TCRdb picks TRBD1, but there is no DNA to check that call. The length of the CDR3 is 16 residues. The germline V gene has CDR1 MNHEY and CDR2 SVGAGI. The CDR3 region is CASSYGDRGGQETQYF.

The CDR3 sequence: CASAGTSTDTQYF. This chain joins TRBV19 and TRBJ2-3; lacking DNA, the TRBD1 call made by TCRdb goes unchecked. The CDR3 covers 13 residues. Per the germline V gene, CDR1 is LNHDA and CDR2 is SQIVND (reference sequence).

CDR3 amino acids: CASSYRGANTEAFF. The chain uses TRBV6-5 and TRBJ1-1. Germline loops: CDR1 MNHEY, CDR2 SVGAGI. This CDR3 contains 14 residues.

This chain joins TRBV5-6 and TRBJ1-5; there is no DNA to check the TCRdb D call of TRBD1. There are 14 residues in the CDR3. Germline V gene lookup returns CDR1 SGHDT and CDR2 YYEEEE. The CDR3 reads CASGQQGWNQPQHF.

This chain connects TRBV24-1 to TRBJ2-5; TCRdb indicates TRBD1, and absent DNA this call remains unverified. Looked up from germline, CDR1 is KGHDR and CDR2 is SFDVKD. This CDR3 has 16 amino acids. CDR3 sequence: CATSDLPGQREETQYF.

The CDR3 sequence: CASSPAGTNTYEQYF. This sequence joins TRBV18 and TRBJ2-7; the TRBD1 assignment by TCRdb is unverifiable without DNA. The length of the CDR3 is 15 residues. The germline V gene has CDR1 KGHSH and CDR2 LQKENI.

The J gene is TRBJ1-2, the V gene TRBV6-5; lacking DNA, the TRBD1 call made by TCRdb goes unchecked. Germline-derived CDR1 and CDR2 are MNHEY and SVGAGI. The CDR3 loop spans 12 amino acids. CDR3 amino acids: CASTGREDGYTF.

The rearrangement joins TRBV28 to TRBJ2-7. The V gene's germline CDR1 is MDHEN and CDR2 SYDVKM. This CDR3 has 16 residues. CDR3 sequence: CASSLSNDRGPYEQYF.

The genes are TRBV7-9 and TRBJ2-6; without DNA, the TCRdb call of TRBD2 cannot be checked. The germline CDR1 and CDR2 sequences are SEHNR and FQNEAQ (reference sequence). CDR3 length: 17 residues. The CDR3 reads CASRGLASFSGANVLTF.

The rearrangement links TRBV27 to TRBJ2-7; lacking DNA, the TRBD1 call made by TCRdb goes unchecked. This CDR3 region has 13 residues. Germline CDR1 and CDR2: MNHEY and SMNVEV (reference sequence). CDR3 protein: CASSPGGRYEQYF.

The gene calls are TRBV10-2 and TRBJ2-1; TCRdb selects TRBD2, and the lack of DNA leaves this call unchecked. Germline CDR1 and CDR2: WSHSY and SAAADI. The CDR3 contains 16 residues. The CDR3 sequence: CASSAPGTSGIDEQFF.

The chain has TRBV19 and TRBJ1-1. Germline V gene data show CDR1 as LNHDA and CDR2 as SQIVND (reference sequence). The CDR3 consists of 13 residues. The CDR3 loop is CATFSGEASEAFF.

V usage is TRBV5-1 and J usage is TRBJ2-7; TCRdb calls TRBD2, which cannot be checked without DNA. CDR1 is SGHRS, CDR2 YFSETQ, per germline. The CDR3 is made up of 16 amino acids. CDR3 amino acids: CASSSTSGGISYEQYF.

The rearrangement links TRBV27 to TRBJ1-4; TCRdb names TRBD1, which stays unverified in the absence of DNA. The CDR3 extends over 13 amino acids. Germline CDR1 is MNHEY and CDR2 is SMNVEV (reference sequence). The CDR3 is CASSLYRGEKLFF.

The rearrangement uses TRBV9 and TRBJ1-2. This CDR3 has 12 residues. From germline, CDR1 is SGDLS and CDR2 YYNGEE. The CDR3 sequence is CASSVRDWGYTF.

The J gene is TRBJ2-1, the V gene TRBV12-3 or TRBV12-4; TCRdb returns TRBD1, unconfirmable since there is no DNA. The CDR3 extends over 16 amino acids. The CDR3 protein is CASSSSSGQTDNEQFF.

The gene calls are TRBV28 and TRBJ1-1. Per the germline V gene, CDR1 is MDHEN and CDR2 is SYDVKM. CDR3 length: 15 amino acids. The CDR3: CASSGEWVDNTEAFF.

This chain links TRBV5-5 with TRBJ2-7; TCRdb outputs TRBD1, but without DNA this stays unchecked. Germline CDR1 reads SGHKS; CDR2 reads YYEKEE (reference sequence). This CDR3 is built from 18 residues. The CDR3 loop reads CASSWGLRDSWTDYEQYF.

This chain links TRBV9 with TRBJ2-5. Germline CDR1 and CDR2: SGDLS and YYNGEE. The CDR3 length is 12 residues. The CDR3 region is CASSGFLETQYF. Complete variable domain (other parts from reference TRBV9 and TRBJ2-5): DSGVTQTPKHLITATGQRVTLRCSPRSGDLSVYWYQQSLDQGLQFLIQYYNGEERAKGNILERFSAQQFPDLHSELNLSSLELGDSALYFCASSGFLETQYFGPGTRLLVL.

The chain combines TRBV15 with TRBJ1-4; TCRdb gives TRBD1 as the D gene, but with no DNA this cannot be confirmed. Per germline, CDR1 LNHNV and CDR2 YYDKDF (reference sequence). CDR3 length equals 14 residues. The CDR3 spells CATSRGGNPEKLFF.

This chain connects TRBV28 to TRBJ2-5; TCRdb's assignment of TRBD1 cannot be checked, as there is no DNA. This CDR3 contains 16 residues. Germline CDR1 and CDR2: MDHEN and SYDVKM. The CDR3 here is CASSLWEEGAEETQYF.

The chain uses TRBV20-1 and TRBJ2-6. The V gene's germline CDR1 is DFQATT and CDR2 SNEGSKA (reference sequence). This CDR3 comprises 16 residues. The CDR3 loop reads CSASDRAVSGANVLTF.

This sequence joins TRBV7-2 and TRBJ1-6; the TCRdb D gene call, TRBD1, has no DNA to confirm it. The V gene's germline CDR1 is SGHTA and CDR2 FQGNSA. The CDR3 totals 17 residues. The CDR3 reads CASSLAPLTGFGSPLHF.

CDR3 sequence: CASSSQTYNEQFF. The chain couples TRBV28 to TRBJ2-1. The CDR3 runs to 13 residues. In germline, CDR1 is MDHEN, CDR2 SYDVKM.

The V call is TRBV24-1, the J call TRBJ2-7; the D gene TCRdb calls, TRBD1, cannot be checked with no DNA. Germline V gene data show CDR1 as KGHDR and CDR2 as SFDVKD. This CDR3 contains 13 residues. This chain's CDR3 is CATSIGQRTEQYF.

This chain links TRBV28 with TRBJ1-1; absent DNA, TCRdb's TRBD1 call cannot be checked. Germline assignment: CDR1 MDHEN and CDR2 SYDVKM. This CDR3 contains 15 residues. CDR3 amino acids: CASSFHPGMYTEAFF. The variable domain in full, with the rest retrieved from reference TRBV28 and TRBJ1-1, is DVKVTQSSRYLVKRTGEKVFLECVQDMDHENMFWYRQDPGLGLRLIYFSYDVKMKEKGDIPEGYSVSREKKERFSLILESASTNQTSMYLCASSFHPGMYTEAFFGQGTRLTVV.